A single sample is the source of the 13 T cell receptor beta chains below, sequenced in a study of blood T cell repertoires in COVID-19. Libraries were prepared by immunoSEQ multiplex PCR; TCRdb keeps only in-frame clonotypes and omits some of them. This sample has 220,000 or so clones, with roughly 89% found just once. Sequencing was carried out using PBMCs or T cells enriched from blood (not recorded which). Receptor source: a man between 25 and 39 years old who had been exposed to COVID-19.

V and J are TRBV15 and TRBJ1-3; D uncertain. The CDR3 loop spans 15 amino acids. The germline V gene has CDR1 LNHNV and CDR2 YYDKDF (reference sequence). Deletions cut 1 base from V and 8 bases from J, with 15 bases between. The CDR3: CATSRGEGFIHTIYF. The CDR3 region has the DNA TGTGCCACCAGCAGAGGGGAGGGATTTATTCACACCATATATTTT. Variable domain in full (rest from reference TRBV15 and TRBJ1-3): DAMVIQNPRYQVTQFGKPVTLSCSQTLNHNVMYWYQQKSSQAPKLLFHYYDKDFNNEADTPDNFQSRRPNTSFCFLDIRSPGLGDTAMYLCATSRGEGFIHTIYFGEGSWLTVV.

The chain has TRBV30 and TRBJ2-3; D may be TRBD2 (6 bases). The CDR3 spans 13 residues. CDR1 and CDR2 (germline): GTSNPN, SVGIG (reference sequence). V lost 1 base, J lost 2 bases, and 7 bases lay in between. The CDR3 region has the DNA TGTGCCTGGAGTGCGGGGGACACAGATACGCAGTATTTT. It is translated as CAWSAGDTDTQYF.

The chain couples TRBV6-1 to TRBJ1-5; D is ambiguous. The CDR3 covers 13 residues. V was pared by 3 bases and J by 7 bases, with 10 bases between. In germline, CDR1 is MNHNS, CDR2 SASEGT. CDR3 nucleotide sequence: TGTGCCAGCAGTGAGGGGAGGGTACAGCCCCAGCATTTT. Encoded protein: CASSEGRVQPQHF.

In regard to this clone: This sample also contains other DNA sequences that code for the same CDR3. Here the CDR3 DNA reads TGTGCCAGTAGACAGTCTGGAGAGACCCAGTACTTC. This encodes CASRQSGETQYF. This chain joins TRBV19 and TRBJ2-5; no clear D gene. The CDR3 covers 12 residues. Germline-derived CDR1 and CDR2 are LNHDA and SQIVND (reference sequence). V was pared by 6 bases and J by 4 bases, with 9 bases between.

CDR3 DNA: TGTGCCAGCAGCTCTAGCGGGGGCCCTAAAGAGACCCAGTACTTC. Translation gives CASSSSGGPKETQYF. The chain uses TRBV11-3 and TRBJ2-5; 10 nucleotides align to TRBD2. The CDR3 covers 15 residues. Unmatched junction bases numbered 5, after V lost 4 bases and J lost 3 bases. Looked up from germline, CDR1 is SGHNT and CDR2 is YENEEA.

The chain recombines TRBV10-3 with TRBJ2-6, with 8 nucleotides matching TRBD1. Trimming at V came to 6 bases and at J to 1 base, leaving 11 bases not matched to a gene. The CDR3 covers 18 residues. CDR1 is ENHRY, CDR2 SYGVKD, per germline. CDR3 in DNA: TGTGCCATCAGCCGCGGGTCAGGGGGCGTTTCTGGGGCCAACGTCCTGACTTTC. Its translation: CAISRGSGGVSGANVLTF.

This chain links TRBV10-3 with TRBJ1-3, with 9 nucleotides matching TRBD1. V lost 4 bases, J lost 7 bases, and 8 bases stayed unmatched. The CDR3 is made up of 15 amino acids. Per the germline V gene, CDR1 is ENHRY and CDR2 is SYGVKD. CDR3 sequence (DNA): TGTGCCATCAGTGGTGGGACAGGGCCAGTGAACACCATATATTTT. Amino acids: CAISGGTGPVNTIYF.

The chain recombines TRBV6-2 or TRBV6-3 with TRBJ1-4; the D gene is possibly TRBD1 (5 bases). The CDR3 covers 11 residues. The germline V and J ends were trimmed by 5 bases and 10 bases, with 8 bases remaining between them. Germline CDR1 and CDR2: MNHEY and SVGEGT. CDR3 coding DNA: TGTGCCAGCAGTGGGAGGGGAAAACTGTTTTTT. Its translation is CASSGRGKLFF.

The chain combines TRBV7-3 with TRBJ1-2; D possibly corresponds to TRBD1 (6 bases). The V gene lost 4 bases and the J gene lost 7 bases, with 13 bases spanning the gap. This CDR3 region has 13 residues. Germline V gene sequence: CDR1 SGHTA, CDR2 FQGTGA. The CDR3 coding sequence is TGTGCCAGCAGCTCAGCCGAACAGGGTGGCTACACCTTC. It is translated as CASSSAEQGGYTF.

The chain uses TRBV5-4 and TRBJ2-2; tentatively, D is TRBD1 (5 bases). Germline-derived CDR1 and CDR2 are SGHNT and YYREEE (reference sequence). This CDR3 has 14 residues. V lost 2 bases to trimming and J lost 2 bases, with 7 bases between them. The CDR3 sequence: CASSFDRNTGELFF. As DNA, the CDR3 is TGTGCCAGCAGCTTCGACAGAAACACCGGGGAGCTGTTTTTT.

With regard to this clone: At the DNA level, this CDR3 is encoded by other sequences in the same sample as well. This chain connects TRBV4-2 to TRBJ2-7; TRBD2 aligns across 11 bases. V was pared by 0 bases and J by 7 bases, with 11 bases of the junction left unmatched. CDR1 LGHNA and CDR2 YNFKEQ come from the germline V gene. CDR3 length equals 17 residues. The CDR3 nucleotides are TGTGCCAGCAGCCAAGACTTCCTTAGCGGGGGGGCGGGGGAGCAGTACTTC. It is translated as CASSQDFLSGGAGEQYF.

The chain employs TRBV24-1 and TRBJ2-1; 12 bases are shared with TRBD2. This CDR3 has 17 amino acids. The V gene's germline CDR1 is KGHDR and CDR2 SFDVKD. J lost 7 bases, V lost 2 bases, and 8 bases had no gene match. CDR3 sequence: CATSDSTGTSGPNEQFF. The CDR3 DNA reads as TGTGCCACCAGTGATTCCACCGGGACTAGCGGGCCAAATGAGCAGTTCTTC.

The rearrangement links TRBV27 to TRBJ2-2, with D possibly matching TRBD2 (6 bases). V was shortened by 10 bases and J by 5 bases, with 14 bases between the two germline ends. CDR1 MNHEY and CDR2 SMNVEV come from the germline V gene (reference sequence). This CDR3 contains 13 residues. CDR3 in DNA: TGTGCCACCGGAGGGGTGGGGACCGGGGAGCTGTTTTTT. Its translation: CATGGVGTGELFF.